This TCR beta chain was recovered during a study of T cell changes during pregnancy in multiple sclerosis. The germline V and J ends were trimmed by 5 bases and 1 base, with 14 bases remaining between them. The CDR3 covers 15 residues. Germline CDR1 SNHLY, CDR2 FYNNEI. This table comes from immunoSEQ multiplex PCR, and its TCRdb copy is limited to in-frame clones, with some not included. The data contain 75,000 to 95,000 clones, around 93% of them seen just once; the ten biggest clones take up approximately 0.99%. Sequenced here: peripheral blood, sampled before pregnancy. The chain links TRBV2 to TRBJ1-1; a weak D match, TRBD1 (6 bases). The clonotype was recovered from a female donor with multiple sclerosis, enrolled in a pregnancy study. In nucleotides, the CDR3 is TGTGCCAGCAGTCTGGACAGTTCGGCGAACACTGAAGCTTTCTTT. It yields the protein CASSLDSSANTEAFF.